The rows below give T cell receptor beta chains drawn from one sample of a study of Ad26.COV2.S vaccination and SARS-CoV-2 variants. Using immunoSEQ multiplex PCR, the repertoire was profiled, and TCRdb retains in-frame clones only, with some absent. This table holds 300,000 to 350,000 clones, about 86% found once. The sample here was peripheral blood, taken in a trial of Ad26.COV2.S vaccine versus placebo. Receptors originate from a person between 18 and 59 years old who received the Ad26.COV2.S COVID-19 vaccine or a placebo. Each CDR3 is given with its conserved first and last residue. Each record gives: J gene, clone size, V gene, D gene, CDR3 DNA, CDR3 protein. A D gene is named only where the DNA matches it firmly. Part of the rows lack a size; the others show once, few, many or a class for expanded clones.

>TRBJ2-3|.|TRBV6-2/TRBV6-3|TRBD1
TGTGCCAGCAGCCACGACAGGGGGCTAAGTCTCGGCACAGATACGCAGTATTTT
CASSHDRGLSLGTDTQYF
>TRBJ2-3|.|TRBV20-1|.
TGCAGTGCTAGTGAGCGAGCGTTCACAGATACGCAGTATTTT
CSASERAFTDTQYF
>TRBJ2-3|once|TRBV9|TRBD1
TGTGCCAGCAGCATCCAGACAGGGGCGAAGACAGATACGCAGTATTTT
CASSIQTGAKTDTQYF
>TRBJ2-7|.|TRBV20-1|.
TGCAGTGCTAGTACTGCGGGATCCGGGAAAGGCGAGCAGTACTTC
CSASTAGSGKGEQYF
>TRBJ2-3|.|TRBV5-6|.
TGTGCCAGCAGCCCAGGGACACGAAGCACAGATACGCAGTATTTT
CASSPGTRSTDTQYF
>TRBJ1-2|.|TRBV25-1|TRBD1
TGTGCCAGCAGGGGACAGGGGGGCTCCTATGGCTACACCTTC
CASRGQGGSYGYTF
>TRBJ2-2|.|TRBV19|TRBD2
TGTGCCAGTAGTCGAACGGGACTAGCGGGGGTGGCCGGGGAGCTGTTTTTT
CASSRTGLAGVAGELFF
>TRBJ1-4|.|TRBV5-4|TRBD1
TGTGCCAGCAGCCAGGCCAGGGGGTTTGGGTCAACTAATGAAAAACTGTTTTTT
CASSQARGFGSTNEKLFF
>TRBJ1-2|once|TRBV6-6|TRBD1
TGTGCCAGCAGGGGCCCGGGACAGGGGGAAAACTATGGCTACACCTTC
CASRGPGQGENYGYTF
>TRBJ2-7|once|TRBV15|.
TGTGCCACCAGCGGCGCATCCAGGGTGCTCGAGCAGTACTTC
CATSGASRVLEQYF
>TRBJ2-7|.|TRBV18|.
TGTGCCAGCTCACCAGACGGGGTGCTGAGTGACGAGCAGTACTTC
CASSPDGVLSDEQYF
>TRBJ1-2|few|TRBV7-2|.
TGTGCCAGCAGCTTAGTTCCCCATAACTATGGCTACACCTTC
CASSLVPHNYGYTF
>TRBJ2-1|.|TRBV7-9|TRBD1
TGTGCCAGCAGCATAACCGCCGGACAGGGCTATGAGCAGTTCTTC
CASSITAGQGYEQFF
>TRBJ2-2|.|TRBV16|.
TGTGCCAGCAGCCAAGTGAAAACCGGGGAGCTGTTTTTT
CASSQVKTGELFF
>TRBJ1-1|.|TRBV29-1|.
TGCAGCGTTAAGGACTTGAACACTGAAGCTTTCTTT
CSVKDLNTEAFF
>TRBJ1-2|.|TRBV6-5|TRBD1
TGTGCCAGCAGTTACTCGAGGGGACAGGGAGGCTATGGCTACACCTTC
CASSYSRGQGGYGYTF
>TRBJ1-1|.|TRBV18|.
TGTGCCAGCTCACTTTCCTCGGGAAACACTGAAGCTTTCTTT
CASSLSSGNTEAFF
>TRBJ1-1|.|TRBV5-4|TRBD1
TGTGCCAGCAGCTTGGGACAGGGAGCAGTTGAAGCTTTCTTT
CASSLGQGAVEAFF
>TRBJ1-3|many|TRBV19|.
TGCGACTACCGGGGAAACACCATATATTTT
CDYRGNTIYF
>TRBJ1-1|.|TRBV5-1|.
TGCGCCAGCAGCAGGGGACCGCCAAAGACTGAAGCTTTCTTT
CASSRGPPKTEAFF
>TRBJ2-4|.|TRBV7-2|.
TGTGCCAGCAGCTTAACCCCGCACGGCAACATTCAGTACTTC
CASSLTPHGNIQYF
>TRBJ2-1|many|TRBV6-2/TRBV6-3|.
TGTGCCAGCAGTTACGTCGCAGGGGGGGTCGATGAGCAGTTCTTC
CASSYVAGGVDEQFF
>TRBJ2-5|.|TRBV10-3|TRBD2
TGTGCCATCAGTGATGATCAAGCGGGGGGCCAAGAGACCCAGTACTTC
CAISDDQAGGQETQYF
>TRBJ1-1|.|TRBV14|.
TGTGCCAGCAGCCAGGGGAGGTTTAGGGGTGAAGCTTTCTTT
CASSQGRFRGEAFF
>TRBJ1-2|.|TRBV6-5|.
TGTGCCAGCAGGAACTACGGGACGAGCAACTATGGCTACACCTTC
CASRNYGTSNYGYTF
>TRBJ2-5|.|TRBV6-1|TRBD2
TGTGCCAGCAGTGAAGCGTCGGGGGGGCCCTACCAAGAGACCCAGTACTTC
CASSEASGGPYQETQYF
>TRBJ2-5|.|TRBV5-1|.
TGCGCCAGCAGCTTGAATACCCAAGAGACCCAGTACTTC
CASSLNTQETQYF
>TRBJ2-7|.|TRBV18|.
TGTGCCAGCTCACAAGAATACGAGCAGTACTTC
CASSQEYEQYF
>TRBJ2-3|.|TRBV20-1|.
TGCAGTGCTAGTGGCTACACAGATACGCAGTATTTT
CSASGYTDTQYF
>TRBJ2-5|.|TRBV12-5|TRBD1
TGTGCTAGTGGTACGGACAGGGGGCAAGAGACCCAGTACTTC
CASGTDRGQETQYF
>TRBJ2-5|.|TRBV7-2|TRBD2
TGTGCCAGCAGCTCATCCGGGACTAGCGGGACCGAGACCCAGTACTTC
CASSSSGTSGTETQYF
>TRBJ1-1|.|TRBV6-5|.
TGTGCCAGCAGTAAGGGCCTAATGAACACTGAAGCTTTCTTT
CASSKGLMNTEAFF